This T cell receptor beta chain was sequenced in a study of CD8+ T cells in alopecia areata. cDNA prepared by RNA extraction and subsequent reverse transcription served as the template for sequencing. Profiled with immunoSEQ multiplex PCR; TCRdb holds only in-frame clones, not every one. The sample records some 150,000 clones, around 58% being singletons. Indicated treatment: oral pan-JAK inhibitor, 5-10 mg twice daily. Study results and caveats: On tofacitinib, scalp and blood still held many of the expanded lesional clones.

Only one count was recorded for this clone. Its antigen is as yet unknown. The identical CDR3 is also encoded by other nucleotide sequences in the sample. CDR3 length: 13 amino acids. CDR1 and CDR2 from the germline V gene are SGHVS and FNYEAQ. V was trimmed by 1 base and J by 4 bases, leaving 8 bases between them. The starting material was CD4+ T cells sorted from blood, obtained between weeks 55 and 65, from a patient treated with tofacitinib. The sequence was collected from a human donor with alopecia areata. V gene TRBV7-6 combines with J gene TRBJ2-7, with unresolved D. Written as DNA, the CDR3 is TGTGCCAGCAGCTTAGGCGGAGATTACGAGCAGTACTTC. Amino acid sequence: CASSLGGDYEQYF.